The clone carrying this T cell receptor beta chain was seen at least ten times. Antigen unknown. The CDR3 is 14 residues long. Trimming removed 0 bases from V and 1 base from J, with 7 bases in between. Germline V gene sequence: CDR1 SGDLS, CDR2 YYNGEE. The sample is drawn from a study of Graves' ophthalmopathy and Graves' hyperthyroidism. For the study at large: Peripheral blood was obtained at first diagnosis, ahead of any treatment.

Notes on the study in general: Classification of ophthalmopathy versus stable hyperthyroidism by a 13-signature model yielded 85% to 90% sensitivity and approximately 79% specificity.

The authors amplified TCR beta CDR3 regions from RNA transcripts. In the first round, RT-PCR was carried out with HTBI primers, and a multiplex PCR formed the second round. TCRdb reprocessed the multiplex PCR reads with MiXCR, giving one entry per CDR3 protein. The sample records some 750,000 distinct CDR3 sequences, 35% to 50% being singletons. The chain links TRBV9 to TRBJ1-1; D not resolved. Input material: peripheral blood. The TCR originated in an adult man with Graves' ophthalmopathy. The CDR3 sequence: CASSVGTTNTEAFF. As DNA, the CDR3 is TGTGCCAGCAGCGTAGGCACAACGAACACTGAAGCTTTCTTT.